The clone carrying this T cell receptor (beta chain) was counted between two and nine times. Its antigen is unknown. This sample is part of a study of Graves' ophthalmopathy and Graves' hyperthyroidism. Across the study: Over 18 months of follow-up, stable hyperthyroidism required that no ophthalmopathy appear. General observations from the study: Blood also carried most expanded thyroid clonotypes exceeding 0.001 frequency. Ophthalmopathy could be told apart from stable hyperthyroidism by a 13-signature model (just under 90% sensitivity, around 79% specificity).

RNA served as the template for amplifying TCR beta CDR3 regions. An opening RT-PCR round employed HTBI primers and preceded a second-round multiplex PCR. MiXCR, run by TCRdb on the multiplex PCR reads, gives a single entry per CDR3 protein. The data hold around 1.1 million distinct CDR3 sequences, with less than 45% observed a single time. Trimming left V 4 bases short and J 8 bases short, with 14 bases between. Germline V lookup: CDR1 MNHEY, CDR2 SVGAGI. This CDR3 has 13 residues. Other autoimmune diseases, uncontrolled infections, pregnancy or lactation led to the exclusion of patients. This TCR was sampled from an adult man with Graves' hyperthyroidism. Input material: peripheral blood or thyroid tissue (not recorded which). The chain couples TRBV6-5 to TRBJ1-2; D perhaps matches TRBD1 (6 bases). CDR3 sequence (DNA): TGTGCCAGCAGTTCCCGGGACAATGCGGGCTACACCTTC. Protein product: CASSSRDNAGYTF.